One T cell receptor (beta chain) is described in this entry. The antigen remains undetermined. Measured with immunoSEQ multiplex PCR; TCRdb has only the in-frame clones, and not every one. The sample yields 30,000 to 40,000 clones, approximately 82% seen once. This sample was included in a study of STAT5B mutations in CD4+ large granular lymphocyte leukemia. Germline values: CDR1 MNHNY, CDR2 SVGAGI (reference sequence). This CDR3 has 13 residues. J gave up 6 bases and V 6 bases, and 4 bases lay outside the gene matches. Broader study findings: 8/27 top patient clones versus 2/35 control clones were TRBV06-family.

The V gene is TRBV6-6, the J gene TRBJ2-3, with 9 bases aligning to TRBD1. Material for sequencing was CD4+ T cells from blood buffy coats. The TCR originated in a human donor in good health. The CDR3 sequence: CASSRQGDDTQYF. Here the CDR3 DNA reads TGTGCCAGCAGCCGACAGGGGGATGATACGCAGTATTTT.